The subject of this entry is one T cell receptor (beta chain). The target antigen is unknown. This sample was included in a study of shared clonotypes between healthy human individuals. How the authors handled the data: Filtering differed for immunoSEQ, which gave only junction sequences without quality scores. Sequencing was performed with immunoSEQ multiplex PCR; in TCRdb, only in-frame clones are kept and a portion is missing. V, J and clone size are those of that table, while D and trimming were read from the DNA. The data contain some 2,100,000 clones, around 93% of them singletons. Germline V gene lookup returns CDR1 LNHDA and CDR2 SQIVND (reference sequence). V was clipped by 8 bases and J by 6 bases, with 17 bases between them. The CDR3 contains 14 residues. Study-wide results and caveats: Sampling covered blood only; tissue repertoires likely differ.

It was CD45RO-negative cells, positively selected for CCR7, that made up naive CD8 cells, with terminally differentiated effector memory CD45RA+ cells excluded. All participating donors were Caucasian adults from Nashville, Tennessee. V usage is TRBV19 and J usage is TRBJ1-5, with D possibly being TRBD1 (5 bases). The source material was naive CD8+ T cells from PBMCs. The origin of this receptor is a man younger than 35 in good health. Some clones in this sample may be carry-over from other donors' samples. CDR3 sequence reads: CASGYRDVGQPQHF. Here the CDR3 DNA reads TGTGCCAGTGGATACCGGGACGTTGGTCAGCCCCAGCATTTT.